This T cell receptor (beta chain) originates from a study of T cell responses to AZD1222 COVID-19 vaccine. Sequencing used immunoSEQ multiplex PCR; TCRdb keeps in-frame clones, though not all of them. The sample holds under 200,000 clones, 88% seen once. The specimen was peripheral blood, collected 28 days after the second AZD1222 dose. This sequence originates from an adult who received the AZD1222 COVID-19 vaccine.

The CDR3 DNA reads TGTGCCAGCAGCTTGGGAAGCGGGATGAACACCGGGGAGCTGTTTTTT. Its translation: CASSLGSGMNTGELFF. The J gene is TRBJ2-2, the V gene TRBV5-6, with 7 bases that match TRBD2. Per germline, CDR1 SGHDT and CDR2 YYEEEE. The CDR3 has 16 amino acids. Losses at the gene ends were 0 bases for V and 1 base for J; bases not matched to a gene: 3.